The 18 T cell receptor beta chains listed next were all sequenced from one sample in a study of post-analysis software for immune sequencing data. Study results and caveats: Comparison of patients with controls showed about 5 TRBV segments more frequent in patients, TRBV5-6, TRBV5-1 and TRBV20-1 among them.

The authors incorporated unique molecular identifiers into the TCR beta cDNA libraries. TCRdb reanalysed the PCR reads using MiXCR and keeps one entry per CDR3 protein. Among 700,000 to 800,000 distinct CDR3 sequences, about 27% were seen once, and the ten largest hold 0.56%. What these receptors recognize is not known. The sequencing sample was made of blood. These receptors were obtained from a girl aged 10-17 years with multiple sclerosis.

This clonotype occurred a few times. The chain employs TRBV7-8 and TRBJ1-1, with D perhaps matching TRBD1 (5 bases). The CDR3 covers 16 residues. V dropped 5 bases and J dropped 0 bases, with 16 bases sitting between them. Germline CDR1 and CDR2: SGHVS and FQNEAQ. The CDR3: CASSPLRTPLNTEAFF. The CDR3 DNA is TGTGCCAGCAGCCCCCTAAGGACACCACTGAACACTGAAGCTTTCTTT.

This chain connects TRBV7-8 to TRBJ2-3, with TRBD2 as a possible D gene (6 bases). The V and J ends lost 1 base and 5 bases respectively, with 22 bases between them. Germline V gene lookup returns CDR1 SGHVS and CDR2 FQNEAQ. The length of the CDR3 is 18 residues. The CDR3 region is CASSLVAFGDRGRDTQYF. The CDR3 DNA reads TGTGCCAGCAGCTTAGTAGCCTTCGGGGACCGGGGGAGAGATACGCAGTATTTT.

V usage is TRBV20-1 and J usage is TRBJ1-3; possible D gene TRBD1, 5 bases. Germline CDR1 is DFQATT and CDR2 is SNEGSKA (reference sequence). CDR3 size: 14 residues. V was trimmed by 5 bases and J by 8 bases, leaving 19 bases between them. For the CDR3, the DNA is TGCAGTGCTGGCCCCGCCCAGGGATCGGACACCATATATTTT. Protein sequence: CSAGPAQGSDTIYF.

The chain combines TRBV12-5 with TRBJ2-3; the match to TRBD2 covers 7 bases. V dropped 5 bases and J dropped 8; count of bases not matched to a gene: 4. Germline values: CDR1 LGHNT, CDR2 FRNRAP. CDR3 length equals 12 residues. The CDR3, as DNA: TGTGCTAGTGGTCGGGGGGAGGGTACGCAGTATTTT. Translated, it gives CASGRGEGTQYF.

This clonotype was observed many times. The rearrangement joins TRBV29-1 to TRBJ2-7; tentatively, D is TRBD1 (6 bases). Germline V gene lookup returns CDR1 SQVTM and CDR2 ANQGSEA. With 7 bases removed from V and 4 bases from J, the gap between germline ends came to 14 bases. The CDR3 covers 12 residues. The CDR3 loop is CSAEDSRYEQYF. CDR3 nucleotide sequence: TGCAGCGCGGAGGACAGTCGGTACGAGCAGTACTTC.

This clonotype was recorded at least ten times. CDR3 region: CASSLGGTVSQETQYF. CDR3 DNA: TGTGCCAGCAGTTTAGGGGGGACAGTATCTCAAGAGACCCAGTACTTC. The chain is built from TRBV12-3 or TRBV12-4 and TRBJ2-5; 7 bases line up with TRBD1. The CDR3 contains 16 residues. V was pared by 1 base and J by 2 bases, with 7 bases of the junction left unmatched.

The rearrangement uses TRBV20-1 and TRBJ1-2; no clear D gene. V shed 6 bases and J shed 7 bases, with 12 bases lying between them. Germline CDR1 reads DFQATT; CDR2 reads SNEGSKA (reference sequence). This CDR3 is 11 amino acids long. DNA of the CDR3: TGCAGTGCCACGAATGTCCGTGGCTACACCTTC. Translating gives CSATNVRGYTF.

In its sample, this clonotype was seen many times. V and J are TRBV7-2 and TRBJ2-7; 8 positions agree with TRBD2. CDR3 length: 14 amino acids. With V trimmed by 5 bases and J by 3 bases, 6 bases remained unmatched. Germline loops: CDR1 SGHTA, CDR2 FQGNSA. Written as DNA, the CDR3 is TGTGCCAGCAGCCACGCCGGGACTAGCTACGAGCAGTACTTC. It translates to CASSHAGTSYEQYF.

This clonotype appeared once. The chain links TRBV6-5 to TRBJ1-1, with 7 positions matching TRBD1. CDR1 and CDR2 (germline): MNHEY, SVGAGI. The ends lost 2 bases at V and 4 bases at J; junction bases unmatched: 4. This CDR3 comprises 14 residues. CDR3 in DNA: TGTGCCAGCAGTTACGGGACAGCTCCCACTGAAGCTTTCTTT. Translated: CASSYGTAPTEAFF.

This sequence joins TRBV29-1 and TRBJ2-7, with TRBD1 matching 7 bases. Per the germline V gene, CDR1 is SQVTM and CDR2 is ANQGSEA. With V trimmed by 4 bases and J by 3 bases, 6 bases remained unmatched. CDR3 length: 13 amino acids. The CDR3 spells CSVVGQAVYEQYF. Written as DNA, the CDR3 is TGCAGCGTTGTTGGACAGGCGGTCTACGAGCAGTACTTC.

V gene TRBV20-1 combines with J gene TRBJ2-5; D perhaps matches TRBD2 (7 bases). Germline V gives CDR1 DFQATT, CDR2 SNEGSKA (reference sequence). This CDR3 is 14 amino acids long. Trimming stripped 0 bases from V and 5 bases from J, with 13 bases between. The CDR3 protein is CSARDSAGHETQYF. The CDR3 nucleotides read TGCAGTGCTAGAGATTCAGCGGGACATGAGACCCAGTACTTC.

The chain uses TRBV5-1 and TRBJ2-5; weak D call: TRBD2 (7 bases). The J call may not be correct, given that the DNA end is closer to TRBJ2-7. The CDR3 has 13 amino acids. The germline V gene has CDR1 SGHRS and CDR2 YFSETQ. The CDR3 nucleotides read TGCGCCAGCAGTACCGGGGGGCGCGGCGAGCAGTACTTC. Its protein is CASSTGGRGEQYF.

To note about this clonotype: One base away lies a much larger clone, so this may be a sequencing read error. This rearrangement joins TRBV9 to TRBJ2-3; the match to TRBD2 covers 9 bases. V trimming: 0 bases; J trimming: 6 bases; junction bases outside the gene matches: 8. This CDR3 region has 16 residues. CDR1 is SGDLS and CDR2 is YYNGEE in the germline V gene. The CDR3 bases are TGTGCCAGCAGCGTAGGGGGCGGGAGGGCGGTTGATACGCAGTATTTT. It yields the protein CASSVGGGRAVDTQYF.

This clonotype showed up just a few times. The V and J genes are TRBV5-1 and TRBJ2-1; D is uncertain. Trimming removed 2 bases from V and 7 bases from J, with 10 bases in between. Per the germline V gene, CDR1 is SGHRS and CDR2 is YFSETQ. The CDR3 has 13 amino acids. CDR3 DNA: TGCGCCAGCAGCTTAGTGACCCAAAATGAGCAGTTCTTC. Its translation: CASSLVTQNEQFF.

This chain connects TRBV7-9 to TRBJ1-1, with D perhaps matching TRBD1 (6 bases). The V end lost 2 bases, the J end lost 1 base, and 11 bases lay between the germline ends. The CDR3 is made up of 15 amino acids. CDR1 SEHNR and CDR2 FQNEAQ come from the germline V gene (reference sequence). The CDR3 is CASSLSGAENTEAFF. DNA for the CDR3: TGTGCCAGCAGCTTATCAGGGGCGGAGAACACTGAAGCTTTCTTT.

The chain joins TRBV14 to TRBJ2-1, with D perhaps assigned TRBD1 or TRBD2 (5 bases each). The CDR3 has 16 residues. Trimming pared 4 bases from V and 0 bases from J, leaving 13 bases between. Germline assignment: CDR1 SGHDN and CDR2 FVKESK. CDR3 protein: CASSPEGTLSYNEQFF. The CDR3, as DNA: TGTGCCAGCAGCCCTGAGGGGACCCTCTCCTACAATGAGCAGTTCTTC.

The CDR3 DNA sequence: TGTGCCAGCAGCCGGTTACAAACAGGGGCGGTGGCCGATGGCTACACCTTC. Translating gives CASSRLQTGAVADGYTF. The V call is TRBV7-7, the J call TRBJ1-2, with TRBD1 matching 7 bases. This CDR3 contains 17 residues. CDR1 and CDR2 from the germline V gene are SSHAT and FNYEAQ (reference sequence). Germline trimming cut 5 bases from V and 6 bases from J; bases unmatched to any gene: 18.

In nucleotides, the CDR3 is TGTGCCAGCAGTGGACGGACTTACTACAATGAGCAGTTCTTC. Protein sequence: CASSGRTYYNEQFF. The chain recombines TRBV6-6 with TRBJ2-1; D perhaps matches TRBD2 (5 bases). CDR3 length: 14 amino acids. CDR1 is MNHNY and CDR2 is SVGAGI in the germline V gene (reference sequence). Trimming pared 5 bases from V and 3 bases from J, leaving 11 bases between.